The sequence of this T cell receptor beta chain was determined in a study of PD-1 blockade in classical Hodgkin lymphoma. Study observations and caveats: Baseline diversity in complete responders resembled that of newly diagnosed patients.

This table comes from immunoSEQ multiplex PCR, and its TCRdb copy is limited to in-frame clones, with some not included. The sample has tens of thousands of clones, roughly two thirds seen once. On this clone: Its specificity is not known.

Germline CDR1 is SGHAT and CDR2 is FQNNGV. This CDR3 is 15 amino acids long. After removal of 3 bases from V and 2 bases from J, the junction contained 2 bases not matched to a gene. Documented time point: cycle 4 day 1 (C4D1), after 5 to 7 weeks of nivolumab. Brentuximab vedotin exposure varied, and every patient relapsed after autologous stem cell transplantation. This sequence was found in a human donor with classical Hodgkin lymphoma. The sample was peripheral blood mononuclear cells (PBMCs), taken before the fourth cycle of nivolumab. The chain recombines TRBV11-2 with TRBJ2-2; TRBD1 matches 8 bases. CDR3 DNA sequence: TGTGCCAGCAGCTTCAGGGGGCTTAACACCGGGGAGCTGTTTTTT. Translation: CASSFRGLNTGELFF.